This is a list of T cell receptor beta chains from one sample in a study of T cells in Graves' hyperthyroidism and ophthalmopathy. TCRdb ran MiXCR on the multiplex PCR reads and lists one entry per CDR3 protein. The sample shows 350,000 to 400,000 distinct CDR3 sequences, roughly 19% of them seen only once. The material sequenced was blood. Receptors were obtained from a woman younger than 35 with Graves' hyperthyroidism. Each CDR3 is given with its conserved first and last residue. Each record gives: D gene, CDR3 length, clone size, J gene, V gene, CDR3 protein, CDR3 DNA. D genes are given only for firm matches. Part of the rows lack a size; the others show once, few, many or a class for expanded clones.

NA,16,many,TRBJ2-2,TRBV12-3/TRBV12-4,CASSSWDAANTGELFF,TGTGCCAGCAGCTCGTGGGACGCCGCGAACACCGGGGAGCTGTTTTTT
NA,14,many,TRBJ1-5,TRBV9,CASSVGPPGQPQHF,TGTGCCAGCAGCGTAGGTCCCCCGGGGCAGCCCCAGCATTTT
TRBD1,19,many,TRBJ2-7,TRBV11-3,CASSSISRTGDYTAYEQYF,TGTGCCAGCAGCTCCATTAGTAGGACAGGGGACTATACTGCCTACGAGCAGTACTTC
NA,13,many,TRBJ2-7,TRBV20-1,CSAQAAINGEQYF,TGCAGTGCGCAAGCGGCTATAAACGGCGAGCAGTACTTC
TRBD1,15,NA,TRBJ1-5,TRBV6-1,CASSHDRVGNQPQHF,TGTGCCAGCAGCCACGACAGGGTAGGGAATCAGCCCCAGCATTTT
NA,14,few,TRBJ1-2,TRBV11-2,CASSPEDPGYGYTF,TGTGCCAGCAGCCCAGAGGACCCTGGGTATGGCTACACCTTC
TRBD1,14,many,TRBJ1-2,TRBV27,CASSPMDRGDGYTF,TGTGCCAGCAGTCCAATGGACAGGGGTGATGGCTACACCTTC
NA,15,NA,TRBJ1-1,TRBV7-9,CASSLATGAFTEAFF,TGTGCCAGCAGCTTAGCGACGGGGGCGTTCACTGAAGCTTTCTTT
TRBD2,15,NA,TRBJ2-7,TRBV20-1,CSAPSGGVLVNDQYF,TGCAGTGCTCCTAGCGGGGGGGTCCTGGTAAACGATCAGTACTTC
NA,14,NA,TRBJ1-1,TRBV18,CASSPTGSRTEAFF,TGTGCCAGCTCACCAACAGGGAGTCGGACTGAAGCTTTCTTT
NA,14,many,TRBJ1-1,TRBV2,CASRPRAVNTEAFF,TGTGCCAGCAGACCGCGGGCCGTGAACACTGAAGCTTTCTTT
TRBD2,16,many,TRBJ2-7,TRBV28,CASSLGAGGPEYEQYF,TGTGCCAGCAGTTTAGGAGCGGGGGGTCCGGAGTACGAGCAGTACTTC
NA,15,NA,TRBJ1-1,TRBV11-2,CASSPPGRPNTEAFF,TGTGCCAGCAGCCCCCCGGGGCGCCCGAACACTGAAGCTTTCTTT
TRBD1,16,many,TRBJ1-2,TRBV5-4,CASSLSRFGTGSGYTF,TGTGCCAGCAGCTTGTCTCGCTTCGGGACAGGCTCGGGCTACACCTTC
TRBD1,15,many,TRBJ2-5,TRBV11-2,CASRMGTGFQETQYF,TGTGCCAGCAGAATGGGGACAGGGTTCCAAGAGACCCAGTACTTC
NA,13,many,TRBJ1-1,TRBV11-2,CASSLGPPGEAFF,TGTGCCAGCAGCTTAGGACCGCCAGGTGAAGCTTTCTTT
TRBD2,14,many,TRBJ2-2,TRBV6-5,CASRGGVNTGELFF,TGTGCCAGCCGGGGGGGGGTGAACACCGGGGAGCTGTTTTTT
TRBD1,12,many,TRBJ1-2,TRBV5-1,CASSGTENGYTF,TGCGCCAGCAGCGGGACAGAGAATGGCTACACCTTC
NA,14,many,TRBJ2-2,TRBV6-4,CASSAGLAPGELFF,TGTGCCAGCAGTGCGGGATTAGCGCCCGGGGAGCTGTTTTTT
NA,14,many,TRBJ1-5,TRBV20-1,CSASPGLSNQPQHF,TGCAGTGCTAGTCCGGGTCTTAGCAATCAGCCCCAGCATTTT
TRBD1,15,many,TRBJ2-7,TRBV28,CASRTQGQGSYEQYF,TGTGCCAGCAGGACGCAGGGACAGGGCTCCTACGAGCAGTACTTC
NA,14,many,TRBJ1-5,TRBV24-1,CATSDRTCKSPQHF,TGTGCCACCAGTGATAGGACTTGCAAAAGTCCCCAGCATTTT